This T cell receptor (beta chain) originates from a study of blood T cell repertoires in COVID-19. The CDR3 is made up of 14 amino acids. CDR1 and CDR2 (germline): MNHEY, SMNVEV (reference sequence). The J segment lost 8 bases and the V segment lost 2 bases, leaving 6 bases of the junction unmatched. Data came from immunoSEQ multiplex PCR; TCRdb stores just in-frame clones and leaves some out. Here the sample spans some 120,000 clones, 84% being singletons. This receptor was taken from a human donor in a cohort sampled during active COVID-19. Material for sequencing was peripheral blood. V and J are TRBV27 and TRBJ1-2, with 9 bases matching TRBD1. The CDR3, as DNA: TGTGCCAGCAGTTTACGGACAGGGGCAGGCGGCTACACCTTC. As protein: CASSLRTGAGGYTF.